These T cell receptor beta chains were read from a single sample in a study of cytomegalovirus exposure and HLA in healthy donors. Assay: immunoSEQ multiplex PCR; the TCRdb copy retains only in-frame clones and omits some. The sample yields around 110,000 clones, roughly three fifths seen once. The specimen sequenced was PBMCs. The receptors were sampled from a middle-aged woman in good health and CMV-seropositive. CDR3s include the opening cysteine and the closing phenylalanine or tryptophan. Each record gives: J gene, D gene, clone size, V gene, CDR3 DNA, CDR3 protein. A D gene is named only where the DNA matches it firmly. Size is omitted from some rows. Given values are once, few, many or a class for expanded clones.

J gene: TRBJ1-2
D gene: -
clone size: -
V gene: TRBV6-6
CDR3 DNA: TGTGCCAGCAGCCGACAGTATGGCTACACCTTC
CDR3 protein: CASSRQYGYTF

J gene: TRBJ2-1
D gene: TRBD2
clone size: -
V gene: TRBV13
CDR3 DNA: TGTGCCAGCAGCCCTAGCGGGAACGCCTACAATGAGCAGTTCTTC
CDR3 protein: CASSPSGNAYNEQFF

J gene: TRBJ2-6
D gene: -
clone size: -
V gene: TRBV28
CDR3 DNA: TGTGCCAGCAGTTTTTTTAGTATCCGTGTTGGGGCCAACGTCCTGACTTTC
CDR3 protein: CASSFFSIRVGANVLTF

J gene: TRBJ2-7
D gene: -
clone size: few
V gene: TRBV5-6
CDR3 DNA: TGTGCCAGCAGCTTGGTCCCTAGCAGCCACGAGCAGTACTTC
CDR3 protein: CASSLVPSSHEQYF

J gene: TRBJ1-1
D gene: -
clone size: -
V gene: TRBV21-1
CDR3 DNA: TGTGCCAGCAGCAAGGAGGACAGGGGAACCACTGAAGCTTTCTTT
CDR3 protein: CASSKEDRGTTEAFF

J gene: TRBJ2-2
D gene: -
clone size: once
V gene: TRBV5-4
CDR3 DNA: TGTGCCAGCAGCTTCATACAGGGCTCGACCGGGGAGCTGTTTTTT
CDR3 protein: CASSFIQGSTGELFF

J gene: TRBJ2-3
D gene: -
clone size: -
V gene: TRBV5-4
CDR3 DNA: TGTGCCAGCAGCTTAAGTGGAGGACAGCTCACAGATACGCAGTATTTT
CDR3 protein: CASSLSGGQLTDTQYF

J gene: TRBJ1-1
D gene: -
clone size: -
V gene: TRBV6-5
CDR3 DNA: TGTGCCAGCAGTCCTCAGGGGTTAATCGCTGAAGCTTTCTTT
CDR3 protein: CASSPQGLIAEAFF

J gene: TRBJ1-2
D gene: -
clone size: -
V gene: TRBV21-1
CDR3 DNA: TGTGCCAGCAGCAAAGGATTTATAGGGGTCCCGATGGACTATGGCTACACCTTC
CDR3 protein: CASSKGFIGVPMDYGYTF

J gene: TRBJ2-7
D gene: TRBD2
clone size: -
V gene: TRBV27
CDR3 DNA: TGTGCCAGCAGTTTACGCGGGAGGGTAAGCTCCTACGAGCAGTACTTC
CDR3 protein: CASSLRGRVSSYEQYF

J gene: TRBJ2-7
D gene: TRBD2
clone size: few
V gene: TRBV11-2
CDR3 DNA: TGTGCCAGCAGTCCCGAGCGGGGAGGAGGTTTTATCTACGAGCAGTACTTC
CDR3 protein: CASSPERGGGFIYEQYF

J gene: TRBJ2-7
D gene: TRBD1
clone size: -
V gene: TRBV29-1
CDR3 DNA: TGCAGCGTTGAAGATAGGGGGCTAGCAGGGACCTACGAGCAGTACTTC
CDR3 protein: CSVEDRGLAGTYEQYF

J gene: TRBJ1-2
D gene: -
clone size: -
V gene: TRBV7-2
CDR3 DNA: TGTGCCAGCAGCTCGGGAGTGGAGAACTATGGCTACACCTTC
CDR3 protein: CASSSGVENYGYTF

J gene: TRBJ2-7
D gene: TRBD2
clone size: -
V gene: TRBV5-4
CDR3 DNA: TGTGCCAGCAGCACCGGACTAGCTAGGTACGAGCAGTACTTC
CDR3 protein: CASSTGLARYEQYF

J gene: TRBJ1-3
D gene: TRBD1
clone size: -
V gene: TRBV9
CDR3 DNA: TGTGCCAGCAGCGTAGGTACAGGGGGCCTGTCTGGAAACACCATATATTTT
CDR3 protein: CASSVGTGGLSGNTIYF

J gene: TRBJ2-7
D gene: -
clone size: -
V gene: TRBV7-8
CDR3 DNA: TGTGCCAGCAGCTCGGGTCGGACAGCCTACGAGCAGTACTTC
CDR3 protein: CASSSGRTAYEQYF

J gene: TRBJ1-2
D gene: -
clone size: -
V gene: TRBV18
CDR3 DNA: TGTGCCAGCTCACCCGACCCGGGAAACTATGGCTACACCTTC
CDR3 protein: CASSPDPGNYGYTF

J gene: TRBJ1-1
D gene: TRBD1
clone size: -
V gene: TRBV25-1
CDR3 DNA: TGTGCCAGCAGTGAATCCGCCGGGACAGGGAACACTGAAGCTTTCTTT
CDR3 protein: CASSESAGTGNTEAFF

J gene: TRBJ2-7
D gene: TRBD1
clone size: -
V gene: TRBV30
CDR3 DNA: TGTGCCTGGAGTAAAGACAGGGGAAGCTCCTACGAGCAGTACTTC
CDR3 protein: CAWSKDRGSSYEQYF

J gene: TRBJ2-5
D gene: -
clone size: -
V gene: TRBV6-5
CDR3 DNA: TGTGCCAGCAGTCCGAACAGGGCCCGGAAGACCCAGTACTTC
CDR3 protein: CASSPNRARKTQYF

J gene: TRBJ2-7
D gene: -
clone size: -
V gene: TRBV5-4
CDR3 DNA: TGTGCCAGCAGCTTGGGATTAGCGAAACACGAGCAGTACTTC
CDR3 protein: CASSLGLAKHEQYF

J gene: TRBJ2-1
D gene: TRBD2
clone size: -
V gene: TRBV9
CDR3 DNA: TGTGCCAGCAGCGTCGGACTAGCGGGACGAGATGAGCAGTTCTTC
CDR3 protein: CASSVGLAGRDEQFF

J gene: TRBJ2-3
D gene: TRBD2
clone size: -
V gene: TRBV6-5
CDR3 DNA: TGTGCCAGCAGTTACAGAAGCGGGAGGGCCCCAGATACGCAGTATTTT
CDR3 protein: CASSYRSGRAPDTQYF

J gene: TRBJ1-1
D gene: TRBD1
clone size: -
V gene: TRBV5-6
CDR3 DNA: TGTGCCAGCAGACGTAGACAGGGGGCTCTCACTGAAGCTTTCTTT
CDR3 protein: CASRRRQGALTEAFF

J gene: TRBJ2-3
D gene: -
clone size: -
V gene: TRBV29-1
CDR3 DNA: TGCAGTTTAATAGCGACCAACCGAGATACGCAGTATTTT
CDR3 protein: CSLIATNRDTQYF

J gene: TRBJ2-1
D gene: -
clone size: -
V gene: TRBV7-2
CDR3 DNA: TGTGCCAGCAGCCCTATACTAGTATACAATGAGCAGTTCTTC
CDR3 protein: CASSPILVYNEQFF

J gene: TRBJ2-2
D gene: -
clone size: -
V gene: TRBV4-1
CDR3 DNA: TGCGCCAGCAGCCCCTTAGACACCGGGGAGCTGTTTTTT
CDR3 protein: CASSPLDTGELFF

J gene: TRBJ1-4
D gene: TRBD1
clone size: -
V gene: TRBV7-8
CDR3 DNA: TGTGCCAGCAGCCTAGGGGGCACAAATGAAAAACTGTTTTTT
CDR3 protein: CASSLGGTNEKLFF

J gene: TRBJ2-7
D gene: -
clone size: -
V gene: TRBV9
CDR3 DNA: TGTGCCAGCAGTCGGACGGGAGCCTACGAGCAGTACTTC
CDR3 protein: CASSRTGAYEQYF

J gene: TRBJ1-1
D gene: TRBD1
clone size: -
V gene: TRBV7-6
CDR3 DNA: TGTGCCAGCAGCTTAGGGACAGGGGGCCGGCTTCGGTATGAAGCTTTCTTT
CDR3 protein: CASSLGTGGRLRYEAFF

J gene: TRBJ2-7
D gene: TRBD1
clone size: -
V gene: TRBV4-2
CDR3 DNA: TGTGCCAGCAGCCATCCGGGGGCACGGGACAGGGGGTCGGACGAGCAGTACTTC
CDR3 protein: CASSHPGARDRGSDEQYF

J gene: TRBJ2-1
D gene: -
clone size: -
V gene: TRBV5-1
CDR3 DNA: TGCGCCAGCTCCCTCGGGGGTAATGAGCAGTTCTTC
CDR3 protein: CASSLGGNEQFF

J gene: TRBJ2-7
D gene: -
clone size: -
V gene: TRBV7-2
CDR3 DNA: TGTGCCAGCAGCTTAGCAATCGGTTTGGCGGTAGACTCCTACGAGCAGTACTTC
CDR3 protein: CASSLAIGLAVDSYEQYF

J gene: TRBJ2-3
D gene: TRBD1
clone size: -
V gene: TRBV5-1
CDR3 DNA: TGCGCCAGCAGCAGCGACAGGGACACAGATACGCAGTATTTT
CDR3 protein: CASSSDRDTDTQYF

J gene: TRBJ1-4
D gene: -
clone size: few
V gene: TRBV6-5
CDR3 DNA: TGTGCCAGCAGCACAGGGAAAGAAAAACTGTTTTTT
CDR3 protein: CASSTGKEKLFF

J gene: TRBJ2-1
D gene: TRBD2
clone size: few
V gene: TRBV30
CDR3 DNA: TGTGCCTGGAGTCTAGCGGGAGGAGCTCAGCAGTTCTTC
CDR3 protein: CAWSLAGGAQQFF

J gene: TRBJ2-5
D gene: TRBD2
clone size: once
V gene: TRBV5-1
CDR3 DNA: TGCGCCAGCAGCTTTTCTAGCGGTCAAGAGACCCAGTACTTC
CDR3 protein: CASSFSSGQETQYF

J gene: TRBJ2-2
D gene: TRBD2
clone size: -
V gene: TRBV7-3
CDR3 DNA: TGTGCCAGCAGCCCCCAACCAGGGACTAGCGGGGACGGGGAGCTGTTTTTT
CDR3 protein: CASSPQPGTSGDGELFF

J gene: TRBJ2-7
D gene: TRBD2
clone size: -
V gene: TRBV5-4
CDR3 DNA: TGTGCCAGCAGCAGGATGACTAGCGGGAGTATGTACGAGCAGTACTTC
CDR3 protein: CASSRMTSGSMYEQYF

J gene: TRBJ1-1
D gene: -
clone size: -
V gene: TRBV28
CDR3 DNA: TGTGCCAGCATCTCAGGGTGTCAGGCTTTCTTT
CDR3 protein: CASISGCQAFF

J gene: TRBJ1-4
D gene: TRBD1
clone size: -
V gene: TRBV5-1
CDR3 DNA: TGCGCCAGCAGCCCGTTTGGAGGGACAGCTAATGAAAAACTGTTTTTT
CDR3 protein: CASSPFGGTANEKLFF

J gene: TRBJ2-1
D gene: TRBD2
clone size: -
V gene: TRBV5-6
CDR3 DNA: TGTGCCAGCAGCCCCTGGACTAGCGGGGTATACAATGAGCAGTTCTTC
CDR3 protein: CASSPWTSGVYNEQFF

J gene: TRBJ2-7
D gene: -
clone size: -
V gene: TRBV25-1
CDR3 DNA: TGTGCCAGCAGTGACCTCTTTAAAGGGGCTTACGAGCAGTACTTC
CDR3 protein: CASSDLFKGAYEQYF